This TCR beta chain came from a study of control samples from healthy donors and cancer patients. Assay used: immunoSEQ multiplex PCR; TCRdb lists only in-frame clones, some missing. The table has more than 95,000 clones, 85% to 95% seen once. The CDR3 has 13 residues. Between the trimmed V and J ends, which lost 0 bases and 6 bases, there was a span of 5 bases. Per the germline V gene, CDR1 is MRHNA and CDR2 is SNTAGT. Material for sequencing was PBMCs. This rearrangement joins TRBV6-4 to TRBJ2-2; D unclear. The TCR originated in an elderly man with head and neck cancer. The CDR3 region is CASSDSLAGELFF. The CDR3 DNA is TGTGCCAGCAGTGACTCTTTAGCCGGGGAGCTGTTTTTT.